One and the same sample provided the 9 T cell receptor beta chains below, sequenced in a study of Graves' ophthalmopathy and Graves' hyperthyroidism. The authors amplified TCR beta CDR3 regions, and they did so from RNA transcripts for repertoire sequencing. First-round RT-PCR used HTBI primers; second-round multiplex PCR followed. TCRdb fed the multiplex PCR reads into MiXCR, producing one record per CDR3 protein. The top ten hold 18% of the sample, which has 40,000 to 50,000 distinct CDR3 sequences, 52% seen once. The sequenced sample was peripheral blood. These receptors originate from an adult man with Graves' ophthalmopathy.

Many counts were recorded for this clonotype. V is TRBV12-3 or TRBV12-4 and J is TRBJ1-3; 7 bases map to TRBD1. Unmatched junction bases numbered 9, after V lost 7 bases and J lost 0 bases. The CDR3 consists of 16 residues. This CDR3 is CASTLGQARSGNTIYF. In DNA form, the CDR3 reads TGTGCCAGCACCCTTGGACAGGCCCGCTCTGGAAACACCATATATTTT.

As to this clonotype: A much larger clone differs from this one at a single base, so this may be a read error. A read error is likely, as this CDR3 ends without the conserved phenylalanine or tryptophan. This CDR3 reads CASRRASPMETQYL. DNA of the CDR3: TGTGCCAGCCGGCGGGCGTCCCCTATGGAGACCCAGTACCTC. This rearrangement joins TRBV27 to TRBJ2-5; perhaps TRBD2 as D (5 bases). This CDR3 spans 14 amino acids. CDR1 and CDR2 from the germline V gene are MNHEY and SMNVEV (reference sequence). Trimming stripped 8 bases from V and 5 bases from J, with 18 bases between.

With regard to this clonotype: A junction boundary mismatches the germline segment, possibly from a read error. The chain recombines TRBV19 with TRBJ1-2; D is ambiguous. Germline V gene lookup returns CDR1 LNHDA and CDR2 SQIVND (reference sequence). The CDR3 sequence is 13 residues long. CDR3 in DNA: TGTGCCAGTGGTATTATCACAGTTGGTGGCTACACCTTC. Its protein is CASGIITVGGYTF.

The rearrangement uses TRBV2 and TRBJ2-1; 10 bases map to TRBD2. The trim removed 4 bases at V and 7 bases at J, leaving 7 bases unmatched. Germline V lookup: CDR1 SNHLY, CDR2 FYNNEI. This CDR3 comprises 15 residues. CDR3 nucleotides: TGTGCCAGCAGTGGAAATCTAGCGGGGGCAAATGAGCAGTTCTTC. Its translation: CASSGNLAGANEQFF.

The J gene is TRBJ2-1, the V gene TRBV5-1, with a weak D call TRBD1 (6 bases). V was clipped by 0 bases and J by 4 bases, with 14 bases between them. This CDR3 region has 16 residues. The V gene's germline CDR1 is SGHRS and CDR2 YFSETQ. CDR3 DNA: TGCGCCAGCAGCTTGGGTGGGACATCCATTTACAATGAGCAGTTCTTC. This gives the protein CASSLGGTSIYNEQFF. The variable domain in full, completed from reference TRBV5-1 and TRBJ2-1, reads KAGVTQTPRYLIKTRGQQVTLSCSPISGHRSVSWYQQTPGQGLQFLFEYFSETQRNKGNFPGRFSGRQFSNSRSEMNVSTLELGDSALYLCASSLGGTSIYNEQFFGPGTRLTVL.

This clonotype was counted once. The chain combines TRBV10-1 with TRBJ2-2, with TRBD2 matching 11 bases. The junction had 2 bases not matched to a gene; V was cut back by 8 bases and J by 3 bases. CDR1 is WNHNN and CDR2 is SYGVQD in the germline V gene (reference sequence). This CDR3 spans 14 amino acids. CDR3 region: CASSLAGDTGELFF. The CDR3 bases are TGCGCCAGCTCACTAGCGGGGGACACCGGGGAGCTGTTTTTT.

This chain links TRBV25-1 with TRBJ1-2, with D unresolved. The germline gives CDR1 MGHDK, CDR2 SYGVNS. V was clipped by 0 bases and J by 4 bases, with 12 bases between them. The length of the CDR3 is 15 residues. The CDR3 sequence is CASSEYWRESYGYTF. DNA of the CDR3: TGTGCCAGCAGTGAATATTGGAGGGAAAGCTATGGCTACACCTTC.

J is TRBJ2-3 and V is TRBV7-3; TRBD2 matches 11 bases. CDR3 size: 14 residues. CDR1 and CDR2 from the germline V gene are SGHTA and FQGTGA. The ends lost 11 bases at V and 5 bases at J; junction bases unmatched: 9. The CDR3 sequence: CAGGLAGGRDTQYF. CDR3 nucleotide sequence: TGTGCCGGCGGCTTAGCGGGGGGGAGAGATACGCAGTATTTT.

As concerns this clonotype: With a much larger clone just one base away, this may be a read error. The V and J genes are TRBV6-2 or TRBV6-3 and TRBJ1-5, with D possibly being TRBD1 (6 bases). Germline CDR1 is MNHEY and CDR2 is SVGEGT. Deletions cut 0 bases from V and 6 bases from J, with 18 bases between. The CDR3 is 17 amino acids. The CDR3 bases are TGTGCCAGCAGTTACTCTCTTACTTGGGACAACAGTCAGCCCCAGCATTTT. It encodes CASSYSLTWDNSQPQHF.